The entry below describes one T cell receptor (beta chain). Its matching antigen is unknown. This sample stems from a study of PD-1 blockade in classical Hodgkin lymphoma. Study results and limitations: By cycle point C4D1, TCR diversity had risen significantly in CD4+ cells (but not CD8+ cells).

The method was immunoSEQ multiplex PCR; TCRdb's version includes in-frame clones alone and lacks a portion of them. The sample shows about 93,000 clones, around 90% of them seen only once. CDR1 MNHEY and CDR2 SVGAGI come from the germline V gene. The V and J ends lost 7 bases and 2 bases respectively, with 9 bases between them. There are 13 residues in the CDR3. Exposure to brentuximab vedotin varied, and each patient had relapsed following autologous stem cell transplantation. Responses achieved at best were complete response, partial response or progressive disease. The sample here was peripheral blood mononuclear cells (PBMCs), taken before the second cycle of nivolumab. This TCR was sampled from a human donor with classical Hodgkin lymphoma. The V and J genes are TRBV6-5 and TRBJ2-1, with TRBD1 as a possible D gene (5 bases). CDR3 sequence reads: CASTQGTYNEQFF. The CDR3 region has the DNA TGTGCCAGCACGCAGGGAACCTACAATGAGCAGTTCTTC.